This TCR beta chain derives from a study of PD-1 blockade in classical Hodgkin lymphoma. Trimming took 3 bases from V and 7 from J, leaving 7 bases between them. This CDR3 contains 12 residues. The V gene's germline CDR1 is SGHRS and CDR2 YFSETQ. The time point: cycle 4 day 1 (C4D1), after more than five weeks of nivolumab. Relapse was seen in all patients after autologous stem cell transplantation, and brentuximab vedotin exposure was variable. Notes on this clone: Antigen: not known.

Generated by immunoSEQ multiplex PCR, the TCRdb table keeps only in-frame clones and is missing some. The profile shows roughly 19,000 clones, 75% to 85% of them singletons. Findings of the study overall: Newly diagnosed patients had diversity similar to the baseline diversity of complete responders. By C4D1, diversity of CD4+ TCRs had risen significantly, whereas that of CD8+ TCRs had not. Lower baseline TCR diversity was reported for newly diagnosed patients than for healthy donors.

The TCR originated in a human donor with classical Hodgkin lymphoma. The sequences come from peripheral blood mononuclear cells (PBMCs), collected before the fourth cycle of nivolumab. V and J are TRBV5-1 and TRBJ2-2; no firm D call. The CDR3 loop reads CASSSRLGELFF. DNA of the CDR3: TGCGCCAGCAGCTCACGACTCGGGGAGCTGTTTTTT.